These 20 T cell receptor beta chains were all obtained from the same sample, sequenced in a study of vaccination effects on CD4 cells after COVID-19. CD4+ T cells specific for antigen were expanded with viral peptide pools by the ViraFEST assay before sequencing. Following culture for 9 to 11 days, CD4+ T cells were isolated. None of these healthy vaccinees had been infected with SARS-CoV-2 before vaccination. Antigens of these TCRs are unknown. Assay: immunoSEQ multiplex PCR; the TCRdb copy retains only in-frame clones and omits some. This table has more than 20,000 clones, roughly 74% appearing once. Sample: CD4+ T cells from PBMCs cultured with SARS-CoV-2 spike peptides, taken before COVID-19 vaccination. Source of these receptors: a human donor who received a COVID-19 vaccine.

The chain links TRBV6-1 to TRBJ2-3; D assignment may be TRBD1 or TRBD2 (5 bases each). This CDR3 has 16 residues. V lost 0 bases, J lost 2 bases, and 12 bases lay in between. The germline V gene has CDR1 MNHNS and CDR2 SASEGT. CDR3 coding DNA: TGTGCCAGCAGTGAAGCGGGGGACGTTTACACAGATACGCAGTATTTT. Translated, it gives CASSEAGDVYTDTQYF.

CDR3 residues: CASSIGYMAEEKLFF. The CDR3 DNA is TGTGCCAGTAGTATTGGTTATATGGCCGAGGAAAAACTGTTTTTT. V usage is TRBV19 and J usage is TRBJ1-4, with no clear D. This CDR3 region has 15 residues. The germline V gene has CDR1 LNHDA and CDR2 SQIVND (reference sequence). Between the trimmed V and J ends, which lost 3 bases and 8 bases, there was a span of 16 bases.

This clone appeared a few times. The chain combines TRBV29-1 with TRBJ1-2; no firm D call. Germline V gene sequence: CDR1 SQVTM, CDR2 ANQGSEA. This CDR3 spans 13 amino acids. Trimming removed 1 base at V and 8 bases at J, with 14 bases between. The CDR3: CSVEVSASRGYTF. The CDR3 nucleotides read TGCAGCGTTGAAGTATCCGCATCTCGCGGCTACACCTTC.

The J gene is TRBJ2-2, the V gene TRBV29-1; 7 bases are shared with TRBD1. Germline CDR1 is SQVTM and CDR2 is ANQGSEA. The ends lost 7 bases at V and 4 bases at J; junction bases unmatched: 6. This CDR3 spans 13 amino acids. The CDR3 sequence: CSARQGGTGELFF. The CDR3, as DNA: TGCAGCGCCCGACAGGGCGGCACCGGGGAGCTGTTTTTT.

This clone was counted once. The chain carries TRBV30 and TRBJ2-2; TRBD2 aligns across 7 bases. The trim removed 3 bases at V and 3 bases at J, leaving 7 bases unmatched. Germline V gene data show CDR1 as GTSNPN and CDR2 as SVGIG (reference sequence). The CDR3 runs to 15 residues. CDR3 amino acids: CAWSRGRVYTGELFF. The CDR3 DNA reads as TGTGCCTGGAGCCGAGGGAGGGTATACACCGGGGAGCTGTTTTTT.

The V gene is TRBV5-1, the J gene TRBJ2-7, with 11 positions matching TRBD2. Trimming took 4 bases from V and 1 from J; bases not matched to a gene: 4. Germline V gene lookup returns CDR1 SGHRS and CDR2 YFSETQ. The CDR3 is 15 residues long. The CDR3 bases are TGCGCCAGCAGCAGTACTAGCGGGAGATCCTACGAGCAGTACTTC. Protein product: CASSSTSGRSYEQYF.

This clone occurred a few times. DNA of the CDR3: TGTGCTAGTGGTTTGCGACCGGGATCGACTTACACAGATACGCAGTATTTT. Protein: CASGLRPGSTYTDTQYF. The V and J genes are TRBV12-5 and TRBJ2-3; tentative D call: TRBD2 (5 bases). Germline-derived CDR1 and CDR2 are LGHNT and FRNRAP. Trimming cost V 2 bases and J 2 bases, with 17 bases left between them. The CDR3 is made up of 17 amino acids.

V gene TRBV29-1 combines with J gene TRBJ2-7; 10 nucleotides line up with TRBD1. After removal of 6 bases from V and 6 bases from J, the junction contained 5 bases not matched to a gene. CDR1 SQVTM and CDR2 ANQGSEA come from the germline V gene. CDR3 length: 12 amino acids. This CDR3 is CSVDRGRGEQYF. DNA for the CDR3: TGCAGCGTCGACAGGGGGCGAGGCGAGCAGTACTTC.

This rearrangement joins TRBV19 to TRBJ1-6; 9 nucleotides match TRBD1. This CDR3 is 15 amino acids long. J was trimmed by 10 bases and V by 3 bases; bases with no gene match: 7. The germline V gene encodes CDR1 LNHDA and CDR2 SQIVND (reference sequence). Here the CDR3 DNA reads TGTGCCAGTAGTATCACGACAGGGGGGGGATCACCCCTCCACTTT. It specifies CASSITTGGGSPLHF. Filled out from reference TRBV19 and TRBJ1-6, the complete variable domain reads DGGITQSPKYLFRKEGQNVTLSCEQNLNHDAMYWYRQDPGQGLRLIYYSQIVNDFQKGDIAEGYSVSREKKESFPLTVTSAQKNPTAFYLCASSITTGGGSPLHFGNGTRLTVT.

The rearrangement links TRBV20-1 to TRBJ2-6; 7 bases fit TRBD2. Germline V gives CDR1 DFQATT, CDR2 SNEGSKA (reference sequence). The V segment lost 3 bases and the J segment 2 bases; nucleotides outside the gene matches: 1. The length of the CDR3 is 14 residues. The chain's CDR3 is CSASGRAGANVLTF. CDR3 DNA: TGCAGTGCTAGTGGGAGGGCTGGGGCCAACGTCCTGACTTTC.

This clone appeared once. J is TRBJ1-1 and V is TRBV10-3; D is uncertain. CDR1 is ENHRY and CDR2 is SYGVKD in the germline V gene. Trimming took 3 bases from V and 2 from J, leaving 16 bases between them. The CDR3 is 16 amino acids. CDR3 loop: CAISDRTLDLNTEAFF. CDR3 sequence (DNA): TGTGCCATCAGTGACAGGACTCTCGACCTAAACACTGAAGCTTTCTTT.

This clone appeared once. The chain links TRBV7-8 to TRBJ2-3; 11 bases align to TRBD2. The CDR3 has 16 amino acids. With 6 bases clipped from V and 5 bases from J, the junction kept 10 bases outside the gene matches. The V gene's germline CDR1 is SGHVS and CDR2 FQNEAQ. CDR3 DNA: TGTGCCAGCAGATCGCCCCTAGCGGGGGGTGGAGATACGCAGTATTTT. This encodes CASRSPLAGGGDTQYF.

The V call is TRBV9, the J call TRBJ2-4; TRBD2 agrees at 8 bases. The germline CDR1 and CDR2 sequences are SGDLS and YYNGEE. V lost 3 bases, J lost 10 bases, and 6 bases stayed unmatched. This CDR3 has 13 amino acids. The CDR3 protein is CASSGGGLGIQYF. The CDR3 DNA is TGTGCCAGCAGCGGCGGGGGGTTGGGTATTCAGTACTTC.

This clone was found a few times. This rearrangement joins TRBV2 to TRBJ1-1; tentatively, D is TRBD1 (5 bases). V was clipped by 7 bases and J by 1 base, with 13 bases between them. This CDR3 is built from 14 residues. In germline, CDR1 is SNHLY, CDR2 FYNNEI. The CDR3 nucleotides read TGTGCCAGCAACAGCAGGGCCGGGAACACTGAAGCTTTCTTT. Residues: CASNSRAGNTEAFF. Full variable domain (missing parts from reference TRBV2 and TRBJ1-1): EPEVTQTPSHQVTQMGQEVILRCVPISNHLYFYWYRQILGQKVEFLVSFYNNEISEKSEIFDDQFSVERPDGSNFTLKIRSTKLEDSAMYFCASNSRAGNTEAFFGQGTRLTVV.

V usage is TRBV2 and J usage is TRBJ2-3; 10 bases map to TRBD2. The CDR3 is made up of 15 amino acids. Germline trimming cut 6 bases from V and 4 bases from J; bases unmatched to any gene: 7. Germline CDR1 SNHLY, CDR2 FYNNEI. The CDR3 sequence is CASSQDGTSADTQYF. CDR3 DNA: TGTGCCAGCAGCCAAGATGGGACTAGCGCAGATACGCAGTATTTT.

The chain carries TRBV19 and TRBJ2-4, with 9 bases identical to TRBD1. The CDR3 sequence is 16 residues long. V shed 4 bases and J 2 bases; nucleotides not matched to a gene: 6. From germline, CDR1 is LNHDA and CDR2 SQIVND (reference sequence). This CDR3 is CASSNRGPLSKNIQYF. For the CDR3, the DNA is TGTGCCAGTAGTAACAGGGGGCCTTTATCCAAAAACATTCAGTACTTC.

The chain employs TRBV5-5 and TRBJ1-4, with 9 nucleotides matching TRBD1. Germline CDR1 reads SGHKS; CDR2 reads YYEKEE (reference sequence). The length of the CDR3 is 14 residues. V shed 5 bases and J 6 bases; nucleotides not matched to a gene: 5. CDR3 DNA: TGTGCCAGCAGGGTGGGACAGGGCTATGAAAAACTGTTTTTT. Its protein product is CASRVGQGYEKLFF.

V gene TRBV20-1 combines with J gene TRBJ2-1, with 7 bases lining up with TRBD2. The V and J ends lost 3 bases and 7 bases, in that order; junction bases with no gene match: 12. Germline V CDR1 and CDR2: DFQATT, SNEGSKA (reference sequence). The length of the CDR3 is 15 residues. CDR3 region: CSASTSGTVGNEQFF. CDR3 DNA sequence: TGCAGTGCTAGTACGAGCGGGACGGTTGGGAATGAGCAGTTCTTC.

This chain uses TRBV5-1 with TRBJ2-2, with TRBD1 matching 12 bases. The CDR3 sequence is 16 residues long. V shed 0 bases, J shed 6 bases, and the junction held 3 bases outside the gene matches. The germline V gene has CDR1 SGHRS and CDR2 YFSETQ. CDR3 DNA sequence: TGCGCCAGCAGCTTGGCGGGACAGGGGGCGGCCGGGGAGCTGTTTTTT. Translation: CASSLAGQGAAGELFF.

Only one count was recorded for this clone. The chain recombines TRBV7-9 with TRBJ1-2; the match to TRBD1 covers 7 bases. The CDR3 runs to 14 residues. The germline gives CDR1 SEHNR, CDR2 FQNEAQ (reference sequence). V was clipped by 3 bases and J by 6 bases; unmatched bases: 7. The CDR3 bases are TGTGCCAGCAGCTTGGGGACAGTTCGGGATGGCTACACCTTC. Protein sequence: CASSLGTVRDGYTF.